Shown below are 5 T cell receptor beta chains from a single sample sequenced in a study of shared clonotypes between healthy human individuals (dated by TCRdb to 2018 to 2020). CD8 naive samples were CD45RO-negative cells positively selected for CCR7, giving a CD45RA+CCR7+ population that excluded TemRA cells. The library was obtained by the immunoSEQ multiplex PCR assay. TCRdb mirrors the immuneACCESS table, restricted to in-frame sequences. Some clones are absent from its copies; in checked studies, under half trace to an unresolved V gene, and the reason for the others is unknown. Recorded for this sample are about 2 million clones; about 94% of them occurred a single time. Less than 1.5% of the sample goes to the ten largest clones. What was sequenced was naive CD8+ T cells sorted from blood. The cell subset or site label on this specimen signifies: CD45RA+CCR7+. All receptors come from a man aged 18-30 years in good health.

The genes are TRBV9 and TRBJ2-7, with 9 bases identical to TRBD2. In germline, CDR1 is SGDLS, CDR2 YYNGEE. The CDR3 is made up of 13 amino acids. With V trimmed by 8 bases and J by 0 bases, 3 bases remained unmatched. The CDR3 bases are TGTGCCAGTTCGACTAGCGGCTCCTACGAGCAGTACTTC. Translating gives CASSTSGSYEQYF.

This chain uses TRBV5-6 with TRBJ2-1; D is perhaps TRBD1 (5 bases). The V gene's germline CDR1 is SGHDT and CDR2 YYEEEE. Between the trimmed V and J ends, which lost 1 base and 7 bases, there was a span of 9 bases. The CDR3 is made up of 13 amino acids. In DNA, the CDR3 is TGTGCCAGCAGCTTGCAGGGATGGAATGAGCAGTTCTTC. This gives the protein CASSLQGWNEQFF.

This rearrangement joins TRBV15 to TRBJ2-2, with 10 nucleotides matching TRBD2. The length of the CDR3 is 16 residues. The V gene's germline CDR1 is LNHNV and CDR2 YYDKDF (reference sequence). V lost 2 bases to trimming and J lost 7 bases; unmatched junction nucleotides: 7. CDR3 protein: CATSRLAGESSGELFF. The CDR3 nucleotides read TGTGCCACCAGCAGACTAGCGGGAGAATCGAGCGGGGAGCTGTTTTTT.

The chain has TRBV28 and TRBJ2-2; D gene ambiguous. The CDR3 contains 13 residues. The ends were cut back, 3 bases at V and 6 bases at J, with 8 bases in the middle. CDR1 and CDR2 (germline): MDHEN, SYDVKM. The CDR3 nucleotides read TGTGCCAGCAGTTTCATCGGTGCCGGGGAGCTGTTTTTT. It encodes CASSFIGAGELFF.

The rearrangement joins TRBV27 to TRBJ1-2; D is perhaps TRBD1 (5 bases). V lost 5 bases and J 1 base, leaving 17 bases between the germline ends. Germline V gene sequence: CDR1 MNHEY, CDR2 SMNVEV (reference sequence). This CDR3 region has 16 residues. In nucleotides, the CDR3 is TGTGCCAGCAGTCCGAGTGGGGGGGAAGTTAACTATGGCTACACCTTC. Amino acids: CASSPSGGEVNYGYTF.